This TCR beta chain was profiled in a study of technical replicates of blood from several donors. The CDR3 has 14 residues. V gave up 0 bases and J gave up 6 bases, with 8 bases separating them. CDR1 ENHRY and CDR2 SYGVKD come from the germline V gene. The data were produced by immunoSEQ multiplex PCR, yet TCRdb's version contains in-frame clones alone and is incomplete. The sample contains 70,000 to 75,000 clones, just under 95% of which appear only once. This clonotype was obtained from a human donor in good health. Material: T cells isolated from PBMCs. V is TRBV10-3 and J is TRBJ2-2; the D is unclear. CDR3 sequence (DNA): TGTGCCATCAGTGAGTCGGGCTACCCCGGGGAGCTGTTTTTT. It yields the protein CAISESGYPGELFF.